The 6 T cell receptor beta chains reported below all come from one sample, sequenced in a study of CD8+CD57+ T cells in acquired aplastic anemia. Genomic DNA served as template for TCR beta VDJ and CDR3 profiling. TCRdb fed the reads into MiXCR, producing one record per CDR3 protein. The data contain roughly 250,000 distinct CDR3 sequences, approximately 79% of them singletons. Individuals selected for sequencing had exhibited CD8+CD57+ cell expansion on flow cytometry. The material sequenced was sorted CD4+, CD8+, or CD8+CD57+ T cells (not recorded which) from PBMCs. The receptors were gathered from a human donor with aplastic anemia.

Of note for this clonotype: The DNA is left out, because the CDR3 cannot be placed on it with certainty; the CDR3 is given as TCRdb lists it. CDR3 protein: CASSLDQYEQYFGYEQYV. The genes are TRBV7-2 and TRBJ2-7. From germline, CDR1 is SGHTA and CDR2 FQGNSA. The CDR3 contains 18 residues when both ends are counted.

This clonotype appeared a single time. Mismatch with germline at one junction end may stem from a read error. The chain joins TRBV7-3 to TRBJ1-5; 7 nucleotides align to TRBD1. Germline V gives CDR1 SGHTA, CDR2 FQGTGA. The CDR3 has 15 residues. The CDR3 sequence is CASGVGGTSTQHQHF. The CDR3 DNA follows: TGTGCCAGCGGCGTAGGGGGCACGAGTACTCAGCACCAGCATTTT.

As regards this clonotype: Here the CDR3 omits its conserved ending phenylalanine or tryptophan, so a read error is the likely source. The DNA is omitted, as the CDR3 cannot be located on it reliably, and the CDR3 follows TCRdb's listing. The V call is TRBV7-9, the J call TRBJ2-3. The CDR3 adds up to 12 amino acids, both ends counted. Germline CDR1 and CDR2: SEHNR and FQNEAQ (reference sequence). The CDR3 protein is CASSLGPNGNTD.

The genes are TRBV7-8 and TRBJ2-1; 12 bases match TRBD1. CDR1 and CDR2 (germline): SGHVS, FQNEAQ. The CDR3 is made up of 15 amino acids. V lost 4 bases to trimming and J lost 8 bases; unmatched junction nucleotides: 6. CDR3 in amino acids: CASSSRGQGADEQFF. Written as DNA, the CDR3 is TGTGCCAGCAGCTCGAGGGGACAGGGGGCCGATGAGCAGTTCTTC. The whole variable domain, filled in from reference TRBV7-8 and TRBJ2-1, reads GAGVSQSPRYKVAKRGQDVALRCDPISGHVSLFWYQQALGQGPEFLTYFQNEAQLDKSGLPSDRFFAERPEGSVSTLKIQRTQQEDSAVYLCASSSRGQGADEQFFGPGTRLTVL.

V gene TRBV7-9 combines with J gene TRBJ1-5; D ambiguous. The DNA end lines up better with TRBJ2-2; the J call may be wrong. Germline CDR1 reads SEHNR; CDR2 reads FQNEAQ (reference sequence). The CDR3 is made up of 12 amino acids. The CDR3 loop reads CASSLGTGPLFF. In DNA form, the CDR3 reads TGTGCCAGCAGCCTAGGAACCGGGCCGCTGTTTTTT.

The chain combines TRBV11-2 with TRBJ2-3; TRBD1 agrees at 10 bases. Per the germline V gene, CDR1 is SGHAT and CDR2 is FQNNGV. The CDR3 length is 14 residues. Trimming took 3 bases from V and 6 from J; bases not matched to a gene: 3. Here the CDR3 DNA reads TGTGCCAGCAGCTTGACAGGGGGCAGGGATACGCAGTATTTT. Its protein product is CASSLTGGRDTQYF.